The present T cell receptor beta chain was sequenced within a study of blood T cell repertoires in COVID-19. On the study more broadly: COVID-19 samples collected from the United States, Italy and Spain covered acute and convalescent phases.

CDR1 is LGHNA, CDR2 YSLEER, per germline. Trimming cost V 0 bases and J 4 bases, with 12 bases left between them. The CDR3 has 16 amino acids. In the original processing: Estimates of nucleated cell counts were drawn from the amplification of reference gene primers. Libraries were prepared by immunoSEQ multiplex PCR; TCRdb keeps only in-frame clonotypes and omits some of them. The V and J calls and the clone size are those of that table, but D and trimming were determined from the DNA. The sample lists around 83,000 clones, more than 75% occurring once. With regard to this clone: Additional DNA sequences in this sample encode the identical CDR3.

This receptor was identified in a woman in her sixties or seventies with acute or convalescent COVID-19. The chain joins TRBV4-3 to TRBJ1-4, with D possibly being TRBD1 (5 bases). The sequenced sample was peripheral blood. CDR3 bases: TGCGCCAGCAGCCAAGATTGGGGCAGAGTTAATGAAAAACTGTTTTTT. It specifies CASSQDWGRVNEKLFF.